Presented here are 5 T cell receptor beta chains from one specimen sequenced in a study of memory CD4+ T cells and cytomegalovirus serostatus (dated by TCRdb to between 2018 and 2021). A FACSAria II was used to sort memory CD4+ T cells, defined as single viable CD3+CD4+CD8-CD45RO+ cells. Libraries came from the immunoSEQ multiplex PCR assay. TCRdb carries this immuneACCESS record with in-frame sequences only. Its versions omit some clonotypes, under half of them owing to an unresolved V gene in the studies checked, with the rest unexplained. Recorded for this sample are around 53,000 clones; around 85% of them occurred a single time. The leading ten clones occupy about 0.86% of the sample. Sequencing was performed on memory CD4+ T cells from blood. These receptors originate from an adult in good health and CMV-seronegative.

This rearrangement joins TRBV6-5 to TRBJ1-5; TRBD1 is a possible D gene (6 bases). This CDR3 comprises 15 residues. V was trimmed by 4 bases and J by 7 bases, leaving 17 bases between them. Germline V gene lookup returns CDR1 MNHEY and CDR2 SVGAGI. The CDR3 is CASSSNTFRGQPQHF. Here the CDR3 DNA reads TGTGCCAGCAGTTCGAACACTTTTAGGGGGCAGCCCCAGCATTTT.

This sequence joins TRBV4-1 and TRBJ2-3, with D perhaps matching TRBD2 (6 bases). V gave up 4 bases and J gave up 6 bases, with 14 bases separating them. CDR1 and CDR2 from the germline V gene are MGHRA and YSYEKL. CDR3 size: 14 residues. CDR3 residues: CASSLGDSLDTQYF. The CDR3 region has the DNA TGCGCCAGCAGCCTGGGGGACTCACTCGATACGCAGTATTTT.

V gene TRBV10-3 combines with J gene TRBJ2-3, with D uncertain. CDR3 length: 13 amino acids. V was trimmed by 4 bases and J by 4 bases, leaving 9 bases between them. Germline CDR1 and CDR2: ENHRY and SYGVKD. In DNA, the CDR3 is TGTGCCATCAGTGGACGTTTAGCAGATACGCAGTATTTT. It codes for CAISGRLADTQYF.

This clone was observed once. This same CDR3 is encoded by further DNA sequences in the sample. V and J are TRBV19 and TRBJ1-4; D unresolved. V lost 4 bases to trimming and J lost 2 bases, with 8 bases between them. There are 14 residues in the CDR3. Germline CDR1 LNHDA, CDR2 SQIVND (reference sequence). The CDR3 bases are TGTGCCAGTAGTAGACGGACCACTAATGAAAAACTGTTTTTT. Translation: CASSRRTTNEKLFF.

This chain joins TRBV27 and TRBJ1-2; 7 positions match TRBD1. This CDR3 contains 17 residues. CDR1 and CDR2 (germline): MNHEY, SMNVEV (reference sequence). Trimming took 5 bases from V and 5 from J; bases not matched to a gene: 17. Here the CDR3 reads CASSPLTGSAQAYGYTF. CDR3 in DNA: TGTGCCAGCAGTCCATTGACAGGGTCGGCTCAAGCATATGGCTACACCTTC.